The 17 T cell receptor beta chains presented below share a single source sample, sequenced in a study of blood T cell repertoires in COVID-19. Sequencing was performed with immunoSEQ multiplex PCR; in TCRdb, only in-frame clones are kept and a portion is missing. This table has roughly 140,000 clones, roughly nine tenths appearing once. Specimen: peripheral blood. Every receptor here comes from a woman between 55 and 75 years old with active COVID-19.

This clone was counted once. The CDR3 loop is CASRPDRYNSPLHF. In DNA, the CDR3 is TGTGCCAGCAGACCGGACAGGTACAATTCACCCCTCCACTTT. V usage is TRBV28 and J usage is TRBJ1-6; 7 nucleotides match TRBD1. The junction had 6 bases not matched to a gene; V was cut back by 6 bases and J by 7 bases. Germline CDR1 MDHEN, CDR2 SYDVKM. This CDR3 contains 14 residues.

The chain couples TRBV4-1 to TRBJ2-6; TRBD2 might be the D (5 bases). CDR1 is MGHRA and CDR2 is YSYEKL in the germline V gene. V was cut by 0 bases and J by 0 bases, with 15 bases left in between. The CDR3 runs 19 residues. The CDR3, as DNA: TGCGCCAGCAGCCAAGATCGGGGTGATTTTGTCTCTGGGGCCAACGTCCTGACTTTC. Protein product: CASSQDRGDFVSGANVLTF.

The chain recombines TRBV7-6 with TRBJ1-2, with 11 bases fitting TRBD1. Germline V CDR1 and CDR2: SGHVS, FNYEAQ. Trimming removed 5 bases from V and 4 bases from J; junction bases left unmatched: 9. The CDR3 has 16 residues. The CDR3 spells CASSLGTGGNSYGYTF. In DNA, the CDR3 is TGTGCCAGCAGCCTAGGGACAGGGGGTAATTCCTATGGCTACACCTTC.

The V and J genes are TRBV29-1 and TRBJ2-1; D ambiguous. Trimming left V 6 bases short and J 5 bases short, with 14 bases between. Germline CDR1 reads SQVTM; CDR2 reads ANQGSEA. There are 13 residues in the CDR3. The CDR3 nucleotides read TGCAGCGTGTCCCCCTATCGGGACAATGAGCAGTTCTTC. This encodes CSVSPYRDNEQFF.

The chain uses TRBV7-2 and TRBJ2-7; 16 nucleotides align to TRBD2. CDR3 length: 19 residues. V shed 5 bases, J shed 1 base, and the junction held 11 bases outside the gene matches. Germline V gene data show CDR1 as SGHTA and CDR2 as FQGNSA. In DNA form, the CDR3 reads TGTGCCAGCAGCCCACCTCCGGGACTAGCGGGAGGGGGATCCTACGAGCAGTACTTC. This sequence encodes CASSPPPGLAGGGSYEQYF.

The chain links TRBV4-3 to TRBJ2-5, with 7 positions matching TRBD2. CDR3 length: 16 amino acids. The trim removed 1 base at V and 2 bases at J, leaving 7 bases unmatched. Germline V gene lookup returns CDR1 LGHNA and CDR2 YSLEER. CDR3 sequence (DNA): TGCGCCAGCAGCCAAGTGTGGGCTAGCGGACAAGAGACCCAGTACTTC. Translated, it gives CASSQVWASGQETQYF.

This clone was counted once. V gene TRBV28 combines with J gene TRBJ1-1; D gene unclear. Germline CDR1 MDHEN, CDR2 SYDVKM. The CDR3 totals 15 residues. The V end lost 3 bases, the J end lost 0 bases, and 11 bases lay between the germline ends. DNA for the CDR3: TGTGCCAGCAGTTTGGTTGAGAGCATGAACACTGAAGCTTTCTTT. It encodes CASSLVESMNTEAFF.

The rearrangement joins TRBV19 to TRBJ2-3, with TRBD2 matching over 14 bases. V lost 3 bases and J lost 4; bases outside the gene matches: 3. This CDR3 is 16 amino acids long. The germline CDR1 and CDR2 sequences are LNHDA and SQIVND (reference sequence). CDR3 nucleotide sequence: TGTGCCAGTAGTATCGGGACTAGCGGGAGACCAGATACGCAGTATTTT. This encodes CASSIGTSGRPDTQYF. The complete variable domain, with remaining parts taken from reference TRBV19 and TRBJ2-3, reads DGGITQSPKYLFRKEGQNVTLSCEQNLNHDAMYWYRQDPGQGLRLIYYSQIVNDFQKGDIAEGYSVSREKKESFPLTVTSAQKNPTAFYLCASSIGTSGRPDTQYFGPGTRLTVL.

This clone has a single count. The V and J genes are TRBV5-6 and TRBJ1-6; unclear D gene. The CDR3 loop spans 14 amino acids. Trimming left V 2 bases short and J 5 bases short, with 8 bases between. Germline V gene sequence: CDR1 SGHDT, CDR2 YYEEEE. The CDR3 protein is CASSFYFDNSPLHF. In nucleotides, the CDR3 is TGTGCCAGCAGCTTCTACTTCGATAATTCACCCCTCCACTTT.

The CDR3 nucleotides read TGTGCCAGCAGCGCTCGACAGGGGACCCCAAAGTACAATGAGCAGTTCTTC. Translated: CASSARQGTPKYNEQFF. The chain has TRBV9 and TRBJ2-1, with 8 bases aligning to TRBD1. The junction had 12 bases not matched to a gene; V was cut back by 3 bases and J by 4 bases. CDR3 length equals 17 residues. The germline gives CDR1 SGDLS, CDR2 YYNGEE.

The genes are TRBV23-1 and TRBJ2-7; D remains unclear. TRBV23-1 carries the ORF label, with uncertain function. The CDR3 is 13 residues long. Trimming removed 3 bases from V and 0 bases from J, with 6 bases in between. CDR3 nucleotides: TGCGCCAGCAGTCAGCGGATCTCCTACGAGCAGTACTTC. Amino acids: CASSQRISYEQYF.

This clone was counted once. V usage is TRBV10-2 and J usage is TRBJ1-1; D is undetermined. CDR1 is WSHSY and CDR2 is SAAADI in the germline V gene. The CDR3 contains 13 residues. Trimming stripped 2 bases from V and 4 bases from J, with 8 bases between. Here the CDR3 reads CASSEAPGTEAFF. CDR3 nucleotides: TGCGCCAGCAGTGAGGCGCCCGGCACTGAAGCTTTCTTT.

This chain joins TRBV19 and TRBJ1-6; 7 nucleotides match TRBD1. CDR3 length: 15 residues. Germline V gene data show CDR1 as LNHDA and CDR2 as SQIVND (reference sequence). Trimming removed 7 bases from V and 7 bases from J; junction bases left unmatched: 10. The CDR3, as DNA: TGTGCCAGTAAAGAAGCCACACAGGGGAATTCACCCCTCCACTTT. Its protein product is CASKEATQGNSPLHF.

This sequence joins TRBV5-6 and TRBJ2-7; 8 bases are a match to TRBD1. Germline trimming cut 3 bases from V and 5 bases from J; bases unmatched to any gene: 4. Germline CDR1 and CDR2: SGHDT and YYEEEE. This CDR3 has 13 amino acids. The CDR3 spells CASSYDRGNEQYF. The DNA for the CDR3 is TGTGCCAGCAGCTATGACAGGGGCAACGAGCAGTACTTC.

The J gene is TRBJ2-1, the V gene TRBV7-3; 8 bases map to TRBD1. The germline CDR1 and CDR2 sequences are SGHTA and FQGTGA. The CDR3 has 17 residues. V trimming: 5 bases; J trimming: 6 bases; junction bases outside the gene matches: 15. The CDR3 is CASSLHPATGVLNEQFF. CDR3 DNA: TGTGCCAGCAGCCTACACCCCGCGACAGGGGTTCTCAATGAGCAGTTCTTC.

The CDR3 bases are TGCGCCAGCAGCCAAGGCCTTGGATTAGGGGCCCCGAATGAGCAGTTCTTC. Its protein product is CASSQGLGLGAPNEQFF. The chain is built from TRBV4-3 and TRBJ2-1; D might be TRBD1 (5 bases). The CDR3 totals 17 residues. Germline lookup yields CDR1 LGHNA and CDR2 YSLEER. Between the trimmed V and J ends, which lost 1 base and 7 bases, there was a span of 20 bases.

Remarks on this clone: At one boundary the junction diverges from the germline segment, which might be a read error. The CDR3 DNA follows: TGTGCCAGCAGTTACGGGCGAGTAGTAATCTTC. Amino acid sequence: CASSYGRVVIF. The chain joins TRBV6-2 or TRBV6-3 to TRBJ2-1; D not resolved. The germline V gene encodes CDR1 MNHEY and CDR2 SVGEGT. This CDR3 region has 11 residues.